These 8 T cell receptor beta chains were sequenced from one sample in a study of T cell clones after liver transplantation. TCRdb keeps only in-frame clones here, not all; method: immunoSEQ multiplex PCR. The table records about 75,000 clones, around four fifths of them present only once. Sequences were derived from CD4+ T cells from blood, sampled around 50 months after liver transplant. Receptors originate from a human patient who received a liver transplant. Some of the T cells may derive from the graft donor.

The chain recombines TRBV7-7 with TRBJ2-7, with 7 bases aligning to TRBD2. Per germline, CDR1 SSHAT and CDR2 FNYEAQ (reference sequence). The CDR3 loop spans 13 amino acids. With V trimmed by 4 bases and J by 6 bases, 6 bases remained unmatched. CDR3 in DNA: TGTGCCAGCAGCTCCGGGGGGTTTTCCGAGCAGTACTTC. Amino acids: CASSSGGFSEQYF.

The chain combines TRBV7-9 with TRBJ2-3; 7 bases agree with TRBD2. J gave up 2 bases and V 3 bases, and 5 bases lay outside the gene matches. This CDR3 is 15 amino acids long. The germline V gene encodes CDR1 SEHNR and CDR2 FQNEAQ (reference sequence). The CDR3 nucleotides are TGTGCCAGCAGCTTTTTGGGACTACCCACAGATACGCAGTATTTT. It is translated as CASSFLGLPTDTQYF.

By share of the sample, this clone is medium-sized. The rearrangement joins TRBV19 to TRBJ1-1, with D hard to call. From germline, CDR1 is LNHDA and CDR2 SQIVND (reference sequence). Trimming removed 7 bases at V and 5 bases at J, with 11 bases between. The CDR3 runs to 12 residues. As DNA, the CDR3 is TGTGCCAGTAAAGCCTCTGGGACTGAAGCTTTCTTT. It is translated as CASKASGTEAFF.

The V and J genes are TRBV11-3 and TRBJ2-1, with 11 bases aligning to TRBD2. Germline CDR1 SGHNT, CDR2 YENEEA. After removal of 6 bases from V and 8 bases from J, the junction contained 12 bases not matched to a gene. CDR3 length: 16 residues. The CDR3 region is CASSPGLAGLGDEQFF. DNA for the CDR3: TGTGCCAGCAGTCCCGGACTAGCGGGCCTCGGGGATGAGCAGTTCTTC.

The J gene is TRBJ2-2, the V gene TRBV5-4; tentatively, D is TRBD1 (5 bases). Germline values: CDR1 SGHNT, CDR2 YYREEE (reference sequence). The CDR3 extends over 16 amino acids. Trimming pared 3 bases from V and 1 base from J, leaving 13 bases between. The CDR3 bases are TGTGCCAGCAGCTCAAAAAATGGACAGAACACCGGGGAGCTGTTTTTT. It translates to CASSSKNGQNTGELFF.

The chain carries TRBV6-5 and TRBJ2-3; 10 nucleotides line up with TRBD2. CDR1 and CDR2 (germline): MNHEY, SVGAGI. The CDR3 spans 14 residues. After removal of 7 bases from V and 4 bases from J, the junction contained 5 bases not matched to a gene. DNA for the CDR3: TGTGCCAGCACCCCAGCGGGAGGGCCAGATACGCAGTATTTT. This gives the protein CASTPAGGPDTQYF.

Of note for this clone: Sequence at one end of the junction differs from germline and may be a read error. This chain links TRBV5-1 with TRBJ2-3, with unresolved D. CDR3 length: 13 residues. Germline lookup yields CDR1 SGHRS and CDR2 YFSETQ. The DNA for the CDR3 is TGCGCCAGCAGCTTGGATGGCGGCATGGTCCTTCATTTT. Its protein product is CASSLDGGMVLHF.

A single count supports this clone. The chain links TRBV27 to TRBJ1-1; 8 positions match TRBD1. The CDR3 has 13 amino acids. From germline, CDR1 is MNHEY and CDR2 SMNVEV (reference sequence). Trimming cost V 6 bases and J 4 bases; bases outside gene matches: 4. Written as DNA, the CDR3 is TGTGCCAGCAGCCTCGACAGGGGCACTGAAGCTTTCTTT. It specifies CASSLDRGTEAFF.